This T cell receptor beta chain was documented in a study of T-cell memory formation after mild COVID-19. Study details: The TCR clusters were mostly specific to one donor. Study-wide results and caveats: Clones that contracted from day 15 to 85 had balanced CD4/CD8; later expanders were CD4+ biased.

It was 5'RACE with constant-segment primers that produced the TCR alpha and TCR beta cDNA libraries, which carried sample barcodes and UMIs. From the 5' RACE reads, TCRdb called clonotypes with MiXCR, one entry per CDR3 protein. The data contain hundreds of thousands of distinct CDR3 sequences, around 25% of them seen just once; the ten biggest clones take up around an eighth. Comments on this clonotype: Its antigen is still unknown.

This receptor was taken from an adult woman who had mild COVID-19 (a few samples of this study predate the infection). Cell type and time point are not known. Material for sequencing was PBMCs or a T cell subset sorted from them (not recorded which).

CDR3 sequence: CAWSVTETGILYNSPLHF. CDR3 sequence (DNA): TGTGCCTGGAGTGTAACCGAGACAGGGATTCTATATAATTCACCCCTCCACTTT. The V call is TRBV30, the J call TRBJ1-6, with 7 bases identical to TRBD1. After removal of 0 bases from V and 4 bases from J, the junction contained 12 bases not matched to a gene. Germline CDR1 reads GTSNPN; CDR2 reads SVGIG (reference sequence). The CDR3 length is 18 residues.